The clone carrying this TCR beta chain was seen ten or more times. The data belong to a study of T cells in Graves' hyperthyroidism and ophthalmopathy. On the study more broadly: Initial diagnosis, before any treatment, was when peripheral blood was collected.

Diagnosis relied on clinical symptoms, serum thyroxine and TRAb, thyroid ultrasound and orbital computed tomography. TCR beta CDR3 regions were amplified from RNA transcripts. The study used the HTBI primer set for a first-round RT-PCR of the TCR CDR3. A single record per CDR3 protein comes from TCRdb applying MiXCR to the multiplex PCR reads. In the table there are fewer than 600,000 distinct CDR3 sequences, around 15% of which are singletons. CDR3 length equals 15 residues. Trimming left V 0 bases short and J 5 bases short, with 16 bases between. The germline V gene encodes CDR1 DFQATT and CDR2 SNEGSKA (reference sequence).

The chain is built from TRBV20-1 and TRBJ2-5; tentatively, D is TRBD2 (7 bases). The TCR comes from a young woman with Graves' hyperthyroidism. Input material: blood. CDR3 DNA: TGCAGTGCTAGAGACTCTCGGGGGGCCGACGAGACCCAGTACTTC. Protein sequence: CSARDSRGADETQYF.